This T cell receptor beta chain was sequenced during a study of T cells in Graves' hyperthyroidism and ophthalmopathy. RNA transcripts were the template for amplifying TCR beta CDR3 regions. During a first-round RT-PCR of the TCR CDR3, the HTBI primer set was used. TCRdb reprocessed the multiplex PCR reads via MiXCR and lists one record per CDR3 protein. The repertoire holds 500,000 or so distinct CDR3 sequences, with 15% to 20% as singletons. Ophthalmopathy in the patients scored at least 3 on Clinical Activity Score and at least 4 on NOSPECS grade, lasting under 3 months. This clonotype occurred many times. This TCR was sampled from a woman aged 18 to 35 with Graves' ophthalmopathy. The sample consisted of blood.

Written as DNA, the CDR3 is TGTGCCAGCAGCTTAACGGTCGGGGCCTTCTCTTACAATGAGCAGTTCTTC. It translates to CASSLTVGAFSYNEQFF. V gene TRBV11-1 combines with J gene TRBJ2-1, with D perhaps assigned TRBD1 or TRBD2 (5 bases each). Germline CDR1 reads SGHAT; CDR2 reads FQDESV (reference sequence). V lost 2 bases and J lost 4, with 18 bases in between. This CDR3 spans 17 amino acids. Drawing the rest from reference TRBV11-1 and TRBJ2-1, the complete variable domain is EAEVAQSPRYKITEKSQAVAFWCDPISGHATLYWYRQILGQGPELLVQFQDESVVDDSQLPKDRFSAERLKGVDSTLKIQPAELGDSAMYLCASSLTVGAFSYNEQFFGPGTRLTVL.